Shown below are 7 T cell receptor beta chains from a single sample sequenced in a study of regulatory T cells in long-lasting Graves disease. Building the TCR beta libraries relied on iRepertoire HTBI primers, and CDR3 regions underwent Arm-PCR. TCRdb re-analysed the multiplex PCR reads in MiXCR, keeping a single row per CDR3 protein. The sample consists of roughly 420,000 distinct CDR3 sequences, around 17% of them appearing once. Described time point: newly diagnosed GD, antithyroid drugs for less than 3 months. RNA isolated from PBMCs was used to make the TCR library. The sample also formed part of further work on T cells in Graves' hyperthyroidism and ophthalmopathy.

Sequencing was performed on peripheral blood mononuclear cells (PBMCs), taken at new diagnosis, from a patient treated with antithyroid drugs. The receptors were sampled from a woman aged 18 to 35 with Graves disease.

There are many counts of this clonotype. The chain carries TRBV10-3 and TRBJ2-7; the D gene is possibly TRBD2 (5 bases). Looked up from germline, CDR1 is ENHRY and CDR2 is SYGVKD. The CDR3 covers 11 residues. V lost 7 bases, J lost 7 bases, and 11 bases lay in between. The CDR3 sequence: CAIKTSGEQYF. The CDR3 bases are TGTGCCATCAAGACCTCGGGGGAGCAGTACTTC.

This clonotype was picked up a small number of times. This rearrangement joins TRBV5-1 to TRBJ2-3, with no clear D. Germline CDR1 is SGHRS and CDR2 is YFSETQ. V shed 4 bases and J shed 4 bases, with 13 bases lying between them. This CDR3 spans 14 amino acids. As DNA, the CDR3 is TGCGCCAGCAGCACGGCCGCCCGGGCAGATACGCAGTATTTT. Translating it yields CASSTAARADTQYF.

V and J are TRBV7-6 and TRBJ2-2, with 7 bases matching TRBD1. The CDR3 is made up of 17 amino acids. Germline V gene lookup returns CDR1 SGHVS and CDR2 FNYEAQ. Trimming removed 7 bases from V and 2 bases from J; junction bases left unmatched: 13. The CDR3 region has the DNA TGTGCCAGCACCCCGTCCCGGGACAGCTATAACACCGGGGAGCTGTTTTTT. Translation gives CASTPSRDSYNTGELFF.

As concerns this clonotype: A read error is likely, as this CDR3 ends without the conserved phenylalanine or tryptophan. The rearrangement joins TRBV12-3 or TRBV12-4 to TRBJ2-2; D ambiguous. Trimming stripped 8 bases from V and 6 bases from J, with 19 bases between. The CDR3 is 15 residues long. The CDR3 nucleotides read TGTGCCAGCCAACCAAAGGGTATTCGTGCCGGGGAGCTGTTTTCT. Protein product: CASQPKGIRAGELFS.

This clonotype was found many times. The chain couples TRBV28 to TRBJ1-2; D might be TRBD1 (5 bases). Trimming removed 2 bases at V and 4 bases at J, with 11 bases between. This CDR3 spans 14 amino acids. CDR1 and CDR2 from the germline V gene are MDHEN and SYDVKM. The CDR3 sequence: CASSLGAGIYGYTF. The CDR3 bases are TGTGCCAGCAGTTTAGGGGCAGGGATCTATGGCTACACCTTC.

This clonotype was seen a handful of times. The V call is TRBV28, the J call TRBJ2-1; D gene ambiguous. V was trimmed by 10 bases and J by 1 base, leaving 8 bases between them. This CDR3 spans 12 amino acids. The V gene's germline CDR1 is MDHEN and CDR2 SYDVKM. CDR3: CATKVSYNEQFF. CDR3 in DNA: TGTGCCACCAAGGTTTCCTACAATGAGCAGTTCTTC.

This clonotype came up a few times. V is TRBV14 and J is TRBJ1-2, with D uncertain. Looked up from germline, CDR1 is SGHDN and CDR2 is FVKESK. The CDR3 runs to 16 residues. The germline V and J ends were trimmed by 0 bases and 3 bases, with 14 bases remaining between them. The CDR3 sequence is CASSQELYGLDYGYTF. CDR3 coding DNA: TGTGCCAGCAGCCAAGAATTGTACGGATTGGACTATGGCTACACCTTC.